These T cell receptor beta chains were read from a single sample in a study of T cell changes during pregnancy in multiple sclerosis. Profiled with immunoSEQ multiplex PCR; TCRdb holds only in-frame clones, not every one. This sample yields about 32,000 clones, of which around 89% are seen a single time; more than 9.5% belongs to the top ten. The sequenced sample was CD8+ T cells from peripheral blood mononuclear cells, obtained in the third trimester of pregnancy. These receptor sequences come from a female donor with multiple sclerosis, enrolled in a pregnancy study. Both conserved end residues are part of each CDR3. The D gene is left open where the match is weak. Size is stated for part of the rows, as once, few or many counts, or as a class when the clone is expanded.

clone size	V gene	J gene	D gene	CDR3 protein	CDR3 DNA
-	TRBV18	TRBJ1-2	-	CASSPPESYGYTF	TGTGCCAGCTCACCACCGGAGTCCTATGGCTACACCTTC
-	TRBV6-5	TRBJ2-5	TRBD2	CASSYRGLAGETQYF	TGTGCCAGCAGTTACCGAGGACTAGCTGGGGAGACCCAGTACTTC
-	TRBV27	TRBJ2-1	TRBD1	CASSFDRTGYNEQFF	TGTGCCAGCAGTTTTGACCGGACAGGGTACAATGAGCAGTTCTTC
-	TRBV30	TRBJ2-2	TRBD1	CAWSGATGVAGELFF	TGTGCCTGGAGCGGGGCGACAGGGGTGGCCGGGGAGCTGTTTTTT
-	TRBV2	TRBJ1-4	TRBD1	CASSDPMAGGSEKLFF	TGTGCCAGCAGTGACCCTATGGCAGGGGGATCGGAAAAACTGTTTTTT
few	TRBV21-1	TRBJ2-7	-	CASRPLWAPYEQYF	TGTGCCAGCAGACCTCTTTGGGCCCCCTACGAGCAGTACTTC
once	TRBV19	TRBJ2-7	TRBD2	CASSITRTSPEQYF	TGTGCCAGTAGTATAACCCGGACTAGCCCGGAGCAGTACTTC
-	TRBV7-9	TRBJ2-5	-	CASSFHLQETQYF	TGTGCCAGCAGCTTTCATCTACAAGAGACCCAGTACTTC
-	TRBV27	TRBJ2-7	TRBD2	CASSSRGSYEQYF	TGTGCCAGCTCGTCCCGCGGGAGCTACGAGCAGTACTTC
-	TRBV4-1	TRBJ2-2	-	CASSPPVTGELFF	TGCGCCAGCAGCCCTCCAGTGACCGGGGAGCTGTTTTTT
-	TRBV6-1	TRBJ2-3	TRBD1	CASSAKDRATDTQYF	TGTGCCAGCAGTGCAAAGGACAGGGCAACAGATACGCAGTATTTT
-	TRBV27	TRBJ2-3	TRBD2	CASSFKPTAGLAGRDTQYF	TGTGCCAGCAGTTTTAAACCGACTGCGGGACTAGCGGGACGTGATACGCAGTATTTT
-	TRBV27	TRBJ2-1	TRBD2	CASSLITASGYNEQFF	TGTGCCAGCAGTTTGATAACGGCTAGCGGCTACAATGAGCAGTTCTTC
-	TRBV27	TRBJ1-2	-	CASRPPGDYGYTF	TGTGCCAGCAGGCCACCGGGGGACTATGGCTACACCTTC
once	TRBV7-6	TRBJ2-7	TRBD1	CASSLGATGVEQYF	TGTGCCAGCAGCTTAGGAGCAACAGGGGTCGAGCAGTACTTC
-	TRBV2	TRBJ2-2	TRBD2	CASSAPGLAGESGELFF	TGTGCCAGCAGCGCACCGGGACTAGCGGGGGAATCCGGGGAGCTGTTTTTT
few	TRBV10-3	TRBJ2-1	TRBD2	CAISGDYSHNEQFF	TGTGCCATCAGTGGGGACTATAGCCACAATGAGCAGTTCTTC
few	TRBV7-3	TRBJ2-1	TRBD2	CASSLGGGYNEQFF	TGTGCCAGCAGCTTAGGCGGGGGCTACAATGAGCAGTTCTTC
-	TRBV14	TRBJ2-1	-	CASSQNGDNEQFF	TGTGCCAGCAGCCAAAACGGAGACAATGAGCAGTTCTTC
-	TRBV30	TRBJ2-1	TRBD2	CAWREPLAGWANEQFF	TGTGCCTGGAGGGAACCCTTAGCGGGGTGGGCCAATGAGCAGTTCTTC
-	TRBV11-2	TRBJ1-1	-	CASSLARNLNTEAFF	TGTGCCAGCAGCTTAGCCCGTAATCTCAACACTGAAGCTTTCTTT
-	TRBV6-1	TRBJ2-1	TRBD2	CASSEASGGPNEQFF	TGTGCCAGCAGTGAAGCCAGCGGGGGGCCCAATGAGCAGTTCTTC
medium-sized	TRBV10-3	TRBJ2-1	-	CAISESRASAHNEQFF	TGTGCCATCAGTGAGTCGAGGGCTAGCGCCCACAATGAGCAGTTCTTC
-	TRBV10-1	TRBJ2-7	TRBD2	CARPPGGELAGEIASSYEQYF	TGCGCCAGACCTCCCGGGGGGGAGCTAGCGGGAGAAATAGCGAGCTCCTACGAGCAGTACTTC
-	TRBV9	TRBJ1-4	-	CASSVGGATNEKLFF	TGTGCCAGCAGCGTAGGGGGGGCAACTAATGAAAAACTGTTTTTT
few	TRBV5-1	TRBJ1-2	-	CASSPEGHHGYTF	TGCGCCAGCAGCCCAGAGGGACACCATGGCTACACCTTC
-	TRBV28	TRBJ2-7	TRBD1	CASRQGLTYEQYF	TGTGCCAGCAGACAGGGGCTCACCTACGAGCAGTACTTC
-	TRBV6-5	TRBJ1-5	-	CASKGGYGQPQHF	TGTGCCAGCAAGGGAGGGTACGGTCAGCCCCAGCATTTT
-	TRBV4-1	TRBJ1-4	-	CASSQVRGGTNEKLFF	TGCGCCAGCAGCCAAGTGCGGGGGGGAACTAATGAAAAACTGTTTTTT
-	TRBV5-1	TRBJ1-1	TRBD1	CASSSDSTGRTNTEAFF	TGCGCCAGCAGCTCCGACTCGACAGGGCGGACGAACACTGAAGCTTTCTTT
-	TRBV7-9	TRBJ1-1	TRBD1	CASSFGQGNTEAFF	TGTGCCAGCAGCTTCGGACAGGGGAACACTGAAGCTTTCTTT
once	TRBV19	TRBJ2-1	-	CASSSLAGSNYNEQFF	TGTGCCAGTAGTAGCCTGGCGGGCTCAAACTACAATGAGCAGTTCTTC
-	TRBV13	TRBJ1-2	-	CASSSQGRQGYTF	TGTGCCAGCAGCTCGCAGGGTCGTCAGGGCTACACCTTC
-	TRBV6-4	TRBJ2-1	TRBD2	CASSLIAGGTSDEQFF	TGTGCCAGCAGTCTAATAGCGGGAGGAACGTCGGATGAGCAGTTCTTC
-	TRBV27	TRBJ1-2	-	CASLGGTGYTF	TGTGCCAGCCTCGGGGGGACTGGCTACACCTTC
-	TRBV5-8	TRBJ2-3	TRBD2	CASSNHGSLAGGDTQYF	TGTGCCAGCAGCAATCATGGTAGTCTAGCGGGTGGAGATACGCAGTATTTT
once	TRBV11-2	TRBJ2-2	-	CASSSSSPGRTGELFF	TGTGCCAGCAGCTCGAGTAGTCCGGGTCGCACCGGGGAGCTGTTTTTT
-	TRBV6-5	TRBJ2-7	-	CASSYGQGGYEQYF	TGTGCCAGCAGTTACGGGCAGGGAGGCTACGAGCAGTACTTC
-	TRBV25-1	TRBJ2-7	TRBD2	CASSDLSGGIHEQYF	TGTGCCAGCAGTGATCTTAGCGGGGGGATCCACGAGCAGTACTTC
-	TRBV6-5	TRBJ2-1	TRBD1	CASRAGQGQNEQFF	TGTGCCAGCAGAGCAGGACAGGGACAGAATGAGCAGTTCTTC
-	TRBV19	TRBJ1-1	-	CASSIGGSADTEAFF	TGTGCCAGTAGTATAGGAGGGTCTGCGGACACTGAAGCTTTCTTT
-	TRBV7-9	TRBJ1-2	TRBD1	CASSLTGEANYGYTF	TGTGCCAGCAGCCTGACAGGGGAAGCTAACTATGGCTACACCTTC
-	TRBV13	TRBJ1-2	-	CASSSPGRGAYGYTF	TGTGCCAGCAGCTCCCCCGGGCGGGGGGCCTATGGCTACACCTTC
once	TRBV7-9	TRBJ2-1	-	CASSLVRNEQFF	TGTGCCAGCAGCTTAGTTCGGAATGAGCAGTTCTTC
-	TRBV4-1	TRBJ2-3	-	CASSQEERRGTDTQYF	TGCGCCAGCAGCCAAGAAGAGCGGCGGGGCACAGATACGCAGTATTTT